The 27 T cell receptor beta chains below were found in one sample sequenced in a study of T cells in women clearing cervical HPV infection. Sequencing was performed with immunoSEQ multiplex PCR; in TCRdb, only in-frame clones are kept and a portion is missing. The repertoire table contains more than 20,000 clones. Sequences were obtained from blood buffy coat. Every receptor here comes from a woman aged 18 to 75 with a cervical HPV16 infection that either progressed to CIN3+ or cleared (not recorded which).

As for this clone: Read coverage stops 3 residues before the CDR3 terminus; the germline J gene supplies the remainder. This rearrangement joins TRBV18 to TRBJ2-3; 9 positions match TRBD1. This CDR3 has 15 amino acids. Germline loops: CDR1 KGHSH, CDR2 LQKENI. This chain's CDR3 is CASSAYRGRGETQYF. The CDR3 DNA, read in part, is TGTGCCAGCTCAGCTTACAGGGGGCGCGGTGAGACG.

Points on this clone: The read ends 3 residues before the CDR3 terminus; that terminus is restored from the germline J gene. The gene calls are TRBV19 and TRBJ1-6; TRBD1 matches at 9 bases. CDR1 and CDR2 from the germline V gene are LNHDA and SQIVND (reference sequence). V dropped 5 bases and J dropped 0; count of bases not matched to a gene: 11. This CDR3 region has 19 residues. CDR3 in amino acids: CASSPRPGTGNSYNSPLHF. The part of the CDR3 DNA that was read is TGTGCCAGTAGTCCTCGTCCCGGGACAGGGAACTCCTATAATTCACCC.

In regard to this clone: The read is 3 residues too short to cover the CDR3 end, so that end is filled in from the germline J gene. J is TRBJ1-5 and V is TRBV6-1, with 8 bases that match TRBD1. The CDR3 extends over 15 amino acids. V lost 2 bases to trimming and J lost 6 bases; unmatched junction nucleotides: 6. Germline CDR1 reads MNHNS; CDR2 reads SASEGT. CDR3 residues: CASSESRGQGQPQHF. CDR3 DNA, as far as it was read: TGTGCCAGCAGTGAATCCAGGGGGCAGGGTCAGCCC.

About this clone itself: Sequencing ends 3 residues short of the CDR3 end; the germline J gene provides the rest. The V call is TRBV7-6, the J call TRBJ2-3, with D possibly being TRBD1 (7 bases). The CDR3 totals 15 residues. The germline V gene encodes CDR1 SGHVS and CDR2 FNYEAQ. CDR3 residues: CASSPGQGGQETQYF. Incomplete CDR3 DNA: TGTGCCAGCAGCCCAGGGCAGGGGGGTCAAGAGACG.

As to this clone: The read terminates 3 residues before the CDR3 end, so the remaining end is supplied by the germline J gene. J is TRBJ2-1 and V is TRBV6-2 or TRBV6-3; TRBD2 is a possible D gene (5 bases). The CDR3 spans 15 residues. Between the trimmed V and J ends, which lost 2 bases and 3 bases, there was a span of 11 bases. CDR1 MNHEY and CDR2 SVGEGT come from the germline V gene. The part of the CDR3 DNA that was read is TGTGCCAGCAGTTACCGGCGGGTCCACTACAATGAG. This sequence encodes CASSYRRVHYNE. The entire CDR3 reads CASSYRRVHYNEQFF.

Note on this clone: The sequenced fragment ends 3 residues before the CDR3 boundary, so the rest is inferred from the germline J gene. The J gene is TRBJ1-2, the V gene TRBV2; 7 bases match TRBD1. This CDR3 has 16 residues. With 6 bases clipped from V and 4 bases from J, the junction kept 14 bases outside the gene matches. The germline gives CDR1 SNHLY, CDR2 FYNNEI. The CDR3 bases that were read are TGTGCCAGCAGCGTTCAACAGGGGCCCCAAATCTATGGC. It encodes CASSVQQGPQIYG. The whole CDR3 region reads CASSVQQGPQIYGYTF.

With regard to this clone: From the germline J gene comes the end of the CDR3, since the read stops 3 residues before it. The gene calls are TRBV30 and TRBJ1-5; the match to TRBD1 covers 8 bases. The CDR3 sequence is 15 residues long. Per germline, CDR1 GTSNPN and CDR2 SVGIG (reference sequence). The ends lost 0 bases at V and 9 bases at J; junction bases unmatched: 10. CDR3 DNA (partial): TGTGCCTGGAGTGTAAGGACAGGGATATATCGGCCC. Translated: CAWSVRTGIYRP. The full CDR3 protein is CAWSVRTGIYRPQHF.

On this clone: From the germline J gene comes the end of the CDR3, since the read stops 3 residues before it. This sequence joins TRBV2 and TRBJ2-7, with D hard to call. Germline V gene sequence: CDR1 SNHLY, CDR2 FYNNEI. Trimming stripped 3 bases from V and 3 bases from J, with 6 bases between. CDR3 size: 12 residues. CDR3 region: CASSDAGYEQYF. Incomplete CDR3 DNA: TGTGCCAGCAGTGACGCCGGCTACGAG.

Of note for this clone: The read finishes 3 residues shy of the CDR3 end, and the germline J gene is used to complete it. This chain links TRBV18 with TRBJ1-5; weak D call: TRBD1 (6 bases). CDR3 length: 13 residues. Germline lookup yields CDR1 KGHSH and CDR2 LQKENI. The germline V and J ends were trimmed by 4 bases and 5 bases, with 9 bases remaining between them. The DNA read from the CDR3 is TGTGCCAGCTCACTAAACAGGGATCAGCCC. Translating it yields CASSLNRDQP. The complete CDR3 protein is CASSLNRDQPQHF.

The part of the CDR3 DNA that was read is TGCGCCAGCAGCTTGTGGGGACAGGGGGCTGGC. Translation: CASSLWGQGAG. The full CDR3 is CASSLWGQGAGYTF. The chain is built from TRBV5-1 and TRBJ1-2; TRBD1 matches 12 bases. The CDR3 extends 3 residues past the end of the read, so its final part is completed from the germline J gene. In germline, CDR1 is SGHRS, CDR2 YFSETQ. The CDR3 totals 14 residues. Trimming removed 1 base from V and 7 bases from J; junction bases left unmatched: 2.

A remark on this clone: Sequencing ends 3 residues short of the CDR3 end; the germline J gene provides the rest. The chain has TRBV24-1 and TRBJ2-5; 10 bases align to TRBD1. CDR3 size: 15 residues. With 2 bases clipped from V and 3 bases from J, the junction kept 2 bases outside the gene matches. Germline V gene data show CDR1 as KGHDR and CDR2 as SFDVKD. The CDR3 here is CATSDSTGGEETQYF. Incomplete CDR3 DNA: TGTGCCACCAGTGATTCGACAGGGGGCGAAGAGACC.

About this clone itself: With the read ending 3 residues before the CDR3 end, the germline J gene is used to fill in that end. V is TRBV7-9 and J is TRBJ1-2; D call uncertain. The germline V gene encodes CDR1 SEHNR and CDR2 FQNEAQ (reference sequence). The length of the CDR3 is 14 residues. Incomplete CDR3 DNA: TGTGCCAGCAGTCCAGCGAGCGGGGAGGAGACC. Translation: CASSPASGEET. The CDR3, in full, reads CASSPASGEETYTF.

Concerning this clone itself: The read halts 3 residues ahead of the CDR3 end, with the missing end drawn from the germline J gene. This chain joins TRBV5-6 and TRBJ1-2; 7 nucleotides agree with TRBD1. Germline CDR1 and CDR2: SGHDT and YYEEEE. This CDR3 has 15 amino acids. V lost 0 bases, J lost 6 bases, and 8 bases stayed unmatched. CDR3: CASSLAGTEAHGYTF. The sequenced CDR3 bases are TGTGCCAGCAGCTTGGCCGGGACAGAGGCTCATGGC.

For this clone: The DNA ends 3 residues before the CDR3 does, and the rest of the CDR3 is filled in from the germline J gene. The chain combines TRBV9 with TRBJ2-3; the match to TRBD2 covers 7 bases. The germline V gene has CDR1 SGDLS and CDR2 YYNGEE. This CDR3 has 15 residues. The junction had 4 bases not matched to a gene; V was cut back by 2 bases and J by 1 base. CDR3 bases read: TGTGCCAGCAGCGTCGGGCTAGCGGGCACAGATACG. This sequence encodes CASSVGLAGTDT. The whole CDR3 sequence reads CASSVGLAGTDTQYF.

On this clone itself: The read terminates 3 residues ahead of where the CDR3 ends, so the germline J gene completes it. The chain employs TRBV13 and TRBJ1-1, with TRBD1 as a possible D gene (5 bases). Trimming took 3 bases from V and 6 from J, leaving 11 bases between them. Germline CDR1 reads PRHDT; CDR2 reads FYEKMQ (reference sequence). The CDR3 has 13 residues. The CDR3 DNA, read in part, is TGTGCCAGCAGCTTCGGGGGGGGTTCTGAA. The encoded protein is CASSFGGGSE. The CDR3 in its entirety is CASSFGGGSEAFF.

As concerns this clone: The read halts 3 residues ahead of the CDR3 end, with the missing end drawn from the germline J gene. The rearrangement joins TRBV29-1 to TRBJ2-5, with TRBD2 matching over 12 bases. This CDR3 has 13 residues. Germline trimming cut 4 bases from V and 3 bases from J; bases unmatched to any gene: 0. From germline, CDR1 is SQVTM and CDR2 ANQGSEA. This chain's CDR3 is CSVGTSGEETQYF. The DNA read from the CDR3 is TGCAGCGTTGGGACTAGCGGGGAAGAGACC.

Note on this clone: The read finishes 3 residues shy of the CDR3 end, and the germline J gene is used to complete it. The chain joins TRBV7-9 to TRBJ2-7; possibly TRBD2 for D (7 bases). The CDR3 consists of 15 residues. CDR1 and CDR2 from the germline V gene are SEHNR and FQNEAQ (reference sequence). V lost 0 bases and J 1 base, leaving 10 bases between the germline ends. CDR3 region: CASSLAGGGSYEQYF. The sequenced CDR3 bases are TGTGCCAGCAGCTTAGCGGGAGGGGGATCCTACGAG.

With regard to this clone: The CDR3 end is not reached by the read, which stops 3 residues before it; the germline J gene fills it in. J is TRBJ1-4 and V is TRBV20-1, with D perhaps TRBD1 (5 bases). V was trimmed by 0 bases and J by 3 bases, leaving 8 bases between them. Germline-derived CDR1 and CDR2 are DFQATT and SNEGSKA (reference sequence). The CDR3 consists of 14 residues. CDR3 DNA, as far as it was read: TGCAGTGCTAGAGATTTCAGGGCTAATGAAAAA. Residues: CSARDFRANEK. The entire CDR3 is CSARDFRANEKLFF.

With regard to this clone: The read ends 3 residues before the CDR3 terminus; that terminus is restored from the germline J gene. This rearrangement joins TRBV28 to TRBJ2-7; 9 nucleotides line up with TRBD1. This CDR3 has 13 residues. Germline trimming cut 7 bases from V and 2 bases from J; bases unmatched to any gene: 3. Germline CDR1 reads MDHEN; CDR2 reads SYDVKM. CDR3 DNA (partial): TGTGCCAGCACTTGGGACAGGGCCTACGAG. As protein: CASTWDRAYE. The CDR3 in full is CASTWDRAYEQYF.

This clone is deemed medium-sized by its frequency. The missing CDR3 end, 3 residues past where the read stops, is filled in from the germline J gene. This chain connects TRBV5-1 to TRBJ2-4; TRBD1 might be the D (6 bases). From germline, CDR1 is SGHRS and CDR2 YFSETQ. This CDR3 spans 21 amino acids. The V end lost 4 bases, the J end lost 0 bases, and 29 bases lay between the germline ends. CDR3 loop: CASSPYRDKGQLFLAKNIQYF. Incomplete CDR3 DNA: TGCGCCAGCAGCCCGTACCGGGACAAGGGGCAGCTTTTCTTAGCCAAAAACATT. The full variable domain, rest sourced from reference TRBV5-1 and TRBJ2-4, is KAGVTQTPRYLIKTRGQQVTLSCSPISGHRSVSWYQQTPGQGLQFLFEYFSETQRNKGNFPGRFSGRQFSNSRSEMNVSTLELGDSALYLCASSPYRDKGQLFLAKNIQYFGAGTRLSVL.

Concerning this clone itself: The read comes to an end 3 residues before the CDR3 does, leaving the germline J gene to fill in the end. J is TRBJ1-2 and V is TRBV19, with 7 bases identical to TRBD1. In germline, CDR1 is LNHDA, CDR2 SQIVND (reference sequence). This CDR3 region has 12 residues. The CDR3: CASGTVTSDYTF. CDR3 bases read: TGTGCCAGTGGGACAGTAACCAGCGAC. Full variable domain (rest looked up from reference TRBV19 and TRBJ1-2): DGGITQSPKYLFRKEGQNVTLSCEQNLNHDAMYWYRQDPGQGLRLIYYSQIVNDFQKGDIAEGYSVSREKKESFPLTVTSAQKNPTAFYLCASGTVTSDYTFGSGTRLTVV.

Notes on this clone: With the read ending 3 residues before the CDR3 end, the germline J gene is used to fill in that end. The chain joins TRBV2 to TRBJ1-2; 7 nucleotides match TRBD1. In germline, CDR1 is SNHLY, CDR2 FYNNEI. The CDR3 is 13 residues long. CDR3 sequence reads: CASTMQGVYDYTF. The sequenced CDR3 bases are TGTGCCAGCACTATGCAGGGGGTTTACGAC.

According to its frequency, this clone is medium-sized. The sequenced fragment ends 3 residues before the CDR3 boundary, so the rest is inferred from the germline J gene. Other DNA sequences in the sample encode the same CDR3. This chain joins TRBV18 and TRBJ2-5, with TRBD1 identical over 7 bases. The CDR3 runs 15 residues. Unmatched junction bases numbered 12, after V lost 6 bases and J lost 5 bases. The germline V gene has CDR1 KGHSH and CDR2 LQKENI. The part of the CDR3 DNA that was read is TGTGCCAGCTCGCCCCAGGTGACAGGGATCGAGACC. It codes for CASSPQVTGIET. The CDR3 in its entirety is CASSPQVTGIETQYF.

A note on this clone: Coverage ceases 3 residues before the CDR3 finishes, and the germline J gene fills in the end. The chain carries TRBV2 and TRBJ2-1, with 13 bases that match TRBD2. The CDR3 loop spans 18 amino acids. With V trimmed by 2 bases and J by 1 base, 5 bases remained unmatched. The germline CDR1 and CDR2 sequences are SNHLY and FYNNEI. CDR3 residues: CASSERTSGSGSYNEQFF. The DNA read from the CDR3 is TGTGCCAGCAGTGAACGGACTAGCGGGAGTGGATCCTACAATGAG.

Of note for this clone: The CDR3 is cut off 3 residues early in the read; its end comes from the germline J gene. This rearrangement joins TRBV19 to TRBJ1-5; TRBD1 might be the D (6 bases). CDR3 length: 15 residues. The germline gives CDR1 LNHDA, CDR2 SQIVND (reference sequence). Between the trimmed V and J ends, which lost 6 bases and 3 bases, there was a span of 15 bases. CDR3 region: CASSEGQIDNQPQHF. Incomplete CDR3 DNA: TGTGCCAGTAGCGAGGGACAAATAGACAATCAGCCC.

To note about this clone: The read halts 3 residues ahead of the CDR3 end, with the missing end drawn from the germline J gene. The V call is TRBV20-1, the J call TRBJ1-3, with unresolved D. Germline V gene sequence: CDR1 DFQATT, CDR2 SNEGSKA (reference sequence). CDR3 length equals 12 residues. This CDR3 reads CSARRPLGGIYF. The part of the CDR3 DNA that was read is TGCAGTGCTAGACGCCCACTAGGCGGT.

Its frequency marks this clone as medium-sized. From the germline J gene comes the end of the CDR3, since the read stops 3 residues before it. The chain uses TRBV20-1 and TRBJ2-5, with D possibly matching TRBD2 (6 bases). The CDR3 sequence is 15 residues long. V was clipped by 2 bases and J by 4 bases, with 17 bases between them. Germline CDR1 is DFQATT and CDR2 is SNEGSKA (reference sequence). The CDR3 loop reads CSARPPTSLGETQYF. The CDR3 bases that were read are TGCAGTGCTAGACCTCCAACTAGCCTGGGAGAGACC.